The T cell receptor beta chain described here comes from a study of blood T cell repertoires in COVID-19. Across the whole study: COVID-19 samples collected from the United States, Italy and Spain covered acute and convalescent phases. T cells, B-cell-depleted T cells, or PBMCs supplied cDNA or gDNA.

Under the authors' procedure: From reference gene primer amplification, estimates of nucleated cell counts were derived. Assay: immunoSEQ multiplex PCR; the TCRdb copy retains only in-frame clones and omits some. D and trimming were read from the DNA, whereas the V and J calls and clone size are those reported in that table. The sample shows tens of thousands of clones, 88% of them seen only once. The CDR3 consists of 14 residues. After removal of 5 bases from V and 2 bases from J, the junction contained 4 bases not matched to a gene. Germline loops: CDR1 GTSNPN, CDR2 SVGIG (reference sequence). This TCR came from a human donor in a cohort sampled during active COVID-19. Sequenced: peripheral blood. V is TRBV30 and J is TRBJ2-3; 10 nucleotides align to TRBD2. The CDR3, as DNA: TGTGCCTGGGGAGCGGGAGGGATCACAGATACGCAGTATTTT. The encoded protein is CAWGAGGITDTQYF.